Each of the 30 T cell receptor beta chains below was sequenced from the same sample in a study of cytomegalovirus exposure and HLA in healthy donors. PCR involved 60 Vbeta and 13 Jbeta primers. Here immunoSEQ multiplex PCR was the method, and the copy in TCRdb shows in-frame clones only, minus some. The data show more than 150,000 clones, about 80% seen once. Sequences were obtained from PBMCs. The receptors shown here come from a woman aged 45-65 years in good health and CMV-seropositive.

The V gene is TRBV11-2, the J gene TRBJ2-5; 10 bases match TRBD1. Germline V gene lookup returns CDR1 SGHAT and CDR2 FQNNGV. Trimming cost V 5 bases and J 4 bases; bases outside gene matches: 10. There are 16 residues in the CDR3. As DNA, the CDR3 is TGTGCCAGCAGCAGAGCAGACAGGGGGCTTAGAGAGACCCAGTACTTC. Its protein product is CASSRADRGLRETQYF.

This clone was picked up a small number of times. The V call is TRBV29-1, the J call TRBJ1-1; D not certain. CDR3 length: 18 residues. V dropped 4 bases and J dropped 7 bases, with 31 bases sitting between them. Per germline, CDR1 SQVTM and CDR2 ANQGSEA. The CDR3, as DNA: TGCAGCGTTGTTATTAGTCAATGGGGAGGAGGGCCTGAGAATGAAGCTTTCTTT. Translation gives CSVVISQWGGGPENEAFF. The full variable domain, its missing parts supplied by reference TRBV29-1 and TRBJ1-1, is SAVISQKPSRDICQRGTSLTIQCQVDSQVTMMFWYRQQPGQSLTLIATANQGSEATYESGFVIDKFPISRPNLTFSTLTVSNMSPEDSSIYLCSVVISQWGGGPENEAFFGQGTRLTVV.

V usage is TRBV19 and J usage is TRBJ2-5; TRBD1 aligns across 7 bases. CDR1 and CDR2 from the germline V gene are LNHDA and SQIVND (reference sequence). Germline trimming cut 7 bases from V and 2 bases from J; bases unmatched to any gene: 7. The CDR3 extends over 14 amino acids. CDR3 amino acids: CASTRTQGQETQYF. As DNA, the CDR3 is TGTGCCAGTACTCGGACACAGGGGCAAGAGACCCAGTACTTC.

The CDR3 loop is CASSSQYSNQPQHF. The CDR3, as DNA: TGTGCCAGCAGCTCCCAGTATAGCAATCAGCCCCAGCATTTT. The rearrangement links TRBV7-9 to TRBJ1-5; D is uncertain. V was clipped by 4 bases and J by 0 bases, with 7 bases between them. Germline CDR1 SEHNR, CDR2 FQNEAQ (reference sequence). This CDR3 contains 14 residues.

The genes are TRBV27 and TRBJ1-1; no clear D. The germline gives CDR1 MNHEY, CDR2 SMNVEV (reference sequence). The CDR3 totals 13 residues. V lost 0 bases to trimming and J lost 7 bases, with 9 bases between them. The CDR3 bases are TGTGCCAGCAGTTTATCTGGGTCGGGTGAAGCTTTCTTT. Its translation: CASSLSGSGEAFF.

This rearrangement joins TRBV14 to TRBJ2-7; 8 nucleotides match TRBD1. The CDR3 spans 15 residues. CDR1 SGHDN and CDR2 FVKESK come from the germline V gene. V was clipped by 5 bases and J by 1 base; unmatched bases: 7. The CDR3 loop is CASSSRQGMSYEQYF. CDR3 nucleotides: TGTGCCAGCAGCTCCCGACAGGGGATGTCCTACGAGCAGTACTTC.

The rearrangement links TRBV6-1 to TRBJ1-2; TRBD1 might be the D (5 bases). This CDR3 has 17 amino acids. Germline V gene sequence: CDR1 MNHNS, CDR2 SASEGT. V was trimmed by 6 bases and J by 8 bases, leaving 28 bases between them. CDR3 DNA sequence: TGTGCCAGCAGCGAACGGTTAGGAGGGGCCCACCCTCGGGGCTACACCTTC. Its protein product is CASSERLGGAHPRGYTF.

This chain's CDR3 is CASSSKIMASGRAEAFF. The CDR3 DNA reads TGCGCCAGCAGCTCCAAGATTATGGCTTCTGGGAGGGCTGAAGCTTTCTTT. The genes are TRBV4-3 and TRBJ1-1; D unresolved. V gave up 5 bases and J gave up 6 bases, with 25 bases separating them. The CDR3 totals 17 residues. The germline gives CDR1 LGHNA, CDR2 YSLEER.

In DNA form, the CDR3 reads TGTGCCAGCAGCCTTAGGGGGCAGGACGAGCAGTACTTC. It codes for CASSLRGQDEQYF. The chain has TRBV5-4 and TRBJ2-7; the match to TRBD1 covers 7 bases. Losses at the gene ends were 4 bases for V and 5 bases for J; bases not matched to a gene: 6. The germline V gene encodes CDR1 SGHNT and CDR2 YYREEE (reference sequence). This CDR3 spans 13 amino acids.

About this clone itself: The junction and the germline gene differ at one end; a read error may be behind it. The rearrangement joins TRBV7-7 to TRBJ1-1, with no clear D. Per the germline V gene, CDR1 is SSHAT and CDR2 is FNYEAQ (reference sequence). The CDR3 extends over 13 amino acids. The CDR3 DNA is TGTGCTAGCAGCTCTACAGAGAACACTGAAGCTTTCTTT. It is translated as CASSSTENTEAFF.

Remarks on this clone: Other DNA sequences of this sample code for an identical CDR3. The CDR3 reads CASSVGGTPDTQYF. In nucleotides, the CDR3 is TGTGCCAGCAGCGTAGGGGGGACTCCAGATACGCAGTATTTT. The chain has TRBV9 and TRBJ2-3; D might be TRBD2 (6 bases). CDR3 size: 14 residues. With 0 bases removed from V and 4 bases from J, the gap between germline ends came to 9 bases. Germline CDR1 reads SGDLS; CDR2 reads YYNGEE.

Here the CDR3 DNA reads TGTGCCAGCAGCCACAACGGGGAGACCCAGTACTTC. Amino acids: CASSHNGETQYF. This chain connects TRBV11-2 to TRBJ2-5; D remains ambiguous. CDR3 length equals 12 residues. The germline V gene has CDR1 SGHAT and CDR2 FQNNGV. Trimming cost V 5 bases and J 5 bases, with 9 bases left between them.

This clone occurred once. CDR3 DNA: TGTGCCAGCCGAATTCCAGGGGGCACTGAAGCTTTCTTT. Protein product: CASRIPGGTEAFF. The chain recombines TRBV27 with TRBJ1-1; 7 bases fit TRBD1. V shed 8 bases, J shed 4 bases, and the junction held 7 bases outside the gene matches. The CDR3 has 13 amino acids. Looked up from germline, CDR1 is MNHEY and CDR2 is SMNVEV (reference sequence).

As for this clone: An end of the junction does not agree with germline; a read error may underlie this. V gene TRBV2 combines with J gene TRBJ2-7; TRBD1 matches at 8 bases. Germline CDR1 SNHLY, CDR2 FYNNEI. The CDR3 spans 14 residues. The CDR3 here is CTSSEQGESYEQYF. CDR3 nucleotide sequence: TGTACCAGCAGTGAACAGGGGGAAAGCTACGAGCAGTACTTC.

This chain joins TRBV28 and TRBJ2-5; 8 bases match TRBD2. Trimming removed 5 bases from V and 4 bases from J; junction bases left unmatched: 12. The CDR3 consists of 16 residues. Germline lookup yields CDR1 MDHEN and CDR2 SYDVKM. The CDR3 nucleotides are TGTGCCAGCAGTCTCCCTCGAGCGGGAGTAGGAGAGACCCAGTACTTC. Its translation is CASSLPRAGVGETQYF.

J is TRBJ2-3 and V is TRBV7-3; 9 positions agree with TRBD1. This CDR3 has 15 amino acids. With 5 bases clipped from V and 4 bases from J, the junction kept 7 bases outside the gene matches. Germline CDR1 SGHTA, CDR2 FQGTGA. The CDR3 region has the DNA TGTGCCAGCAGCCTAGGGGGGACAGGGCCAGATACGCAGTATTTT. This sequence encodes CASSLGGTGPDTQYF.

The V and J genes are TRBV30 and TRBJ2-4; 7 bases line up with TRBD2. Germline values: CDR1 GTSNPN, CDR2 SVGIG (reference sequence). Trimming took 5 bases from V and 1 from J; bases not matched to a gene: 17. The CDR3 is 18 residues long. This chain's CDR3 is CAWVRWRELHLAKNIQYF. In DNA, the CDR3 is TGTGCCTGGGTGCGGTGGCGGGAGCTACACTTGGCCAAAAACATTCAGTACTTC.

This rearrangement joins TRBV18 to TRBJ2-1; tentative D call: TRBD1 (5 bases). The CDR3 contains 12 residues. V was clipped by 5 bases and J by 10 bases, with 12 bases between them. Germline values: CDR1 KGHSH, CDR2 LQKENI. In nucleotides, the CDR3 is TGTGCCAGCTCAAACCCCACAGGAGAGCAGTTCTTC. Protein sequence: CASSNPTGEQFF.

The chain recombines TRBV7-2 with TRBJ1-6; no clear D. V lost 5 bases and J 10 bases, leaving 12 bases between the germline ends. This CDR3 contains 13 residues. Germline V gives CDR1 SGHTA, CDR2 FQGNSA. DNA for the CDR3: TGTGCCAGCAGCCAGGATCGGGAATCACCCCTCCACTTT. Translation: CASSQDRESPLHF.

The CDR3 nucleotides read TGTGCCAGCAGTTACCCCCGGTTAGATACGCAGTATTTT. As protein: CASSYPRLDTQYF. The chain carries TRBV6-6 and TRBJ2-3; D not certain. V lost 2 bases, J lost 5 bases, and 8 bases lay in between. Germline CDR1 MNHNY, CDR2 SVGAGI (reference sequence). The CDR3 is 13 amino acids.

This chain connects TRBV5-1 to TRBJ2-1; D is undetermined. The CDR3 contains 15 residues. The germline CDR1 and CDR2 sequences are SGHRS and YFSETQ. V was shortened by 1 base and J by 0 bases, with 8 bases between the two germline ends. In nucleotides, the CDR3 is TGCGCCAGCAGCTTGACAGTTAGCTCCTACAATGAGCAGTTCTTC. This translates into CASSLTVSSYNEQFF.

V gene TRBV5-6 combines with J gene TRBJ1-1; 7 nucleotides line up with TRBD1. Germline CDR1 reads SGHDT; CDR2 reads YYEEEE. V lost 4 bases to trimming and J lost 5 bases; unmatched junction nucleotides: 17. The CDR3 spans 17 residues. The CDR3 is CASSQDRVMVLRTEAFF. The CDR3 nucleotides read TGTGCCAGCAGCCAAGACAGGGTCATGGTCCTGAGAACTGAAGCTTTCTTT.

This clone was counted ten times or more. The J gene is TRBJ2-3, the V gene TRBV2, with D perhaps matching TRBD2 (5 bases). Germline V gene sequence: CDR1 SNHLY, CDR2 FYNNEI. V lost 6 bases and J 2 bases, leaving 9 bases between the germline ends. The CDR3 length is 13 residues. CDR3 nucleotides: TGTGCCAGCAGCGAGACTACCACAGATACGCAGTATTTT. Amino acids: CASSETTTDTQYF.

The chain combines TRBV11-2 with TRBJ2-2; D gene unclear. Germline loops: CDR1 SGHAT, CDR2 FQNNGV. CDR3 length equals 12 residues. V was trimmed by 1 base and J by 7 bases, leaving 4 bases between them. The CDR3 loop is CASSLGIGELFF. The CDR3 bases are TGTGCCAGCAGCTTAGGTATCGGGGAGCTGTTTTTT.

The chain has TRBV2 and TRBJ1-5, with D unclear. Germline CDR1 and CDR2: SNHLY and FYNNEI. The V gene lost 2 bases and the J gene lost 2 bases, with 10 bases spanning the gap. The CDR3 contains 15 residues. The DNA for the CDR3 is TGTGCCAGCAGTGAAATACATGTGGGCAATCAGCCCCAGCATTTT. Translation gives CASSEIHVGNQPQHF.

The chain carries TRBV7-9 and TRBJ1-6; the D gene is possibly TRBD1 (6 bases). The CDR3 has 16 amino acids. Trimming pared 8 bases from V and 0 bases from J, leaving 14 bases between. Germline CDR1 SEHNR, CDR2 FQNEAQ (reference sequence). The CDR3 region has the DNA TGTGCCAGCGGGGTCGAAGGGGGCTCCTATAATTCACCCCTCCACTTT. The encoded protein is CASGVEGGSYNSPLHF. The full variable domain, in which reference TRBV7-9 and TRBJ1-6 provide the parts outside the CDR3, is DTGVSQNPRHKITKRGQNVTFRCDPISEHNRLYWYRQTLGQGPEFLTYFQNEAQLEKSRLLSDRFSAERPKGSFSTLEIQRTEQGDSAMYLCASGVEGGSYNSPLHFGNGTRLTVT.

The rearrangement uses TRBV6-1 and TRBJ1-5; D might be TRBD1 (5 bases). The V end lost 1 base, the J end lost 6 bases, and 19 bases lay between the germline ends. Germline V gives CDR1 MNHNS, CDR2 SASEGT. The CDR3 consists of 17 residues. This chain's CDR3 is CASSEEVSSGGSQPQHF. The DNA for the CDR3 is TGTGCCAGCAGTGAAGAGGTATCTTCTGGGGGGAGTCAGCCCCAGCATTTT.

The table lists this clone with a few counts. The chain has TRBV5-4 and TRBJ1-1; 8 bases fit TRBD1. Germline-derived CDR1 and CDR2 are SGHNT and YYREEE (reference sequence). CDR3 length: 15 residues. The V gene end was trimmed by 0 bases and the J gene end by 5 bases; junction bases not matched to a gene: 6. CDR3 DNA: TGTGCCAGCAGCTTGGCAGGACAGGGTTTGACTGAAGCTTTCTTT. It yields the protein CASSLAGQGLTEAFF.

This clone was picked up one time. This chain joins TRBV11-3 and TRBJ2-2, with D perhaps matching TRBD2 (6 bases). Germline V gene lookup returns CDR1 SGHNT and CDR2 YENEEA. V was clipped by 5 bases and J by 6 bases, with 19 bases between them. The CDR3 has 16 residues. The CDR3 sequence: CASSPGRGSGSGELFF. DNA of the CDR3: TGTGCCAGCAGCCCAGGACGGGGGTCCGGTTCCGGGGAGCTGTTTTTT.

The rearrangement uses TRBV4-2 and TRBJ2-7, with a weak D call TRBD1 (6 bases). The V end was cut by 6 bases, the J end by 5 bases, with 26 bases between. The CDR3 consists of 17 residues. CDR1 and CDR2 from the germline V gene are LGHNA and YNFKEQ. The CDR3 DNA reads TGTGCCAGCAGTCGCGCGTTACAGGGCAGTCGAGGCGACGAGCAGTACTTC. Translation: CASSRALQGSRGDEQYF.